This T cell receptor beta chain originates from a study of T-cell reconstitution after alpha-beta-depleted transplantation in children. The table lists this clonotype with many counts. The germline V gene has CDR1 SNHLY and CDR2 FYNNEI. The CDR3 sequence is 15 residues long. V lost 5 bases, J lost 4 bases, and 2 bases stayed unmatched. Unique molecular identifiers were incorporated when the TCRbeta library was constructed. Each CDR3 protein gets one entry after TCRdb re-called the PCR reads with MiXCR. Found here are a few hundred thousand distinct CDR3 sequences, about 8.8% of them singletons; the top ten hold roughly 5.1%.

Source: PBMCs from the stem cell graft donor, taken from the stem cell graft. The V call is TRBV2, the J call TRBJ2-1; the match to TRBD2 covers 13 bases. The clonotype comes from a human donor who donated a stem cell graft to a child with SCID. CDR3 nucleotides: TGTGCCAGCAGTAAGACTAGCGGGGGGTACAATGAGCAGTTCTTC. This translates into CASSKTSGGYNEQFF.